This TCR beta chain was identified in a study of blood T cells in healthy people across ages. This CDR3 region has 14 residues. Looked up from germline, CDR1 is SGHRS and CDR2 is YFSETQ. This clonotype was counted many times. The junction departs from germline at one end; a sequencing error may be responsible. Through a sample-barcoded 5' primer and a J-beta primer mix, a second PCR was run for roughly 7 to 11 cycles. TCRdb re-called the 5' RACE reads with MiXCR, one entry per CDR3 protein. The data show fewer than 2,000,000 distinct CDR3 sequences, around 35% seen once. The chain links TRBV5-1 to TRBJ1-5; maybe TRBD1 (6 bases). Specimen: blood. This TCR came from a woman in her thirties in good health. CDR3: CASSLRGGDQPQHF. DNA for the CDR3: TGTGCCAGCAGCTTAAGAGGGGGGGATCAGCCCCAGCATTTT. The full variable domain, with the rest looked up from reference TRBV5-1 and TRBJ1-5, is KAGVTQTPRYLIKTRGQQVTLSCSPISGHRSVSWYQQTPGQGLQFLFEYFSETQRNKGNFPGRFSGRQFSNSRSEMNVSTLELGDSALYLCASSLRGGDQPQHFGDGTRLSIL.